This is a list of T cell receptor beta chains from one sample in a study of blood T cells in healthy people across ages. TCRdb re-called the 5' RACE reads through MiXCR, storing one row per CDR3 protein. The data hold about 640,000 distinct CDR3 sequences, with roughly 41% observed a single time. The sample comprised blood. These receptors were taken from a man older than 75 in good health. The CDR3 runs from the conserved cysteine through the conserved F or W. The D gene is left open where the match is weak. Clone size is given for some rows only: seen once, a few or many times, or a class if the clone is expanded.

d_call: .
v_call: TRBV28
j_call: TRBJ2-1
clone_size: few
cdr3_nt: TGTGCCAGCAGTGCCGTAGAACAGAGATACTGGTCGGGGAATGAGCAGTTCTTC
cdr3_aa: CASSAVEQRYWSGNEQFF

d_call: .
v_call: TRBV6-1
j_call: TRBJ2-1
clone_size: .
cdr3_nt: TGTGCCAGCAGTCCCGGGACGGTCAATGAGCAGTTCTTC
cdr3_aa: CASSPGTVNEQFF

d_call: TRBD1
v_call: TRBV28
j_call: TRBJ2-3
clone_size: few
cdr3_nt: TGTGCCAGCTATGAGGGGACAGGGGTAACAGATACGCAGTATTTT
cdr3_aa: CASYEGTGVTDTQYF

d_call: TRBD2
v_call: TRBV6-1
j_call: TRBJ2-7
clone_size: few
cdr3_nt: TGTGCCAGCAGTGACAGGACTAGCGGGACTTACGAGCAGTACTTC
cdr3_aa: CASSDRTSGTYEQYF

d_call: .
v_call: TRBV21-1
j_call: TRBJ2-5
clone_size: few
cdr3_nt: TGTGCCAGCAGCAAAGCGCTCTGGTACCAAGAGACCCAGTACTTC
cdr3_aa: CASSKALWYQETQYF

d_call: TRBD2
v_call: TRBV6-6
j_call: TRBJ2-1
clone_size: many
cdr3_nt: TGTGCCAGCACCCAACTAGCGTCTGAGCAGTTCTTC
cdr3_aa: CASTQLASEQFF

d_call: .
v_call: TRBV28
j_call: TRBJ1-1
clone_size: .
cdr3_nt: TGTGCCAGCAGTGCTTCAGACCTGACTGAAGCTTTCTTT
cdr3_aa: CASSASDLTEAFF

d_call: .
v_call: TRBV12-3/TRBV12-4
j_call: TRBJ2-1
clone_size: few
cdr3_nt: TGTGCCAGCAGTTCCTCCGGGACGGCTGAGCAGTTCTTC
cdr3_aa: CASSSSGTAEQFF

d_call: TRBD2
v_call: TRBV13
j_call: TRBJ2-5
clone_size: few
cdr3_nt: TGTGCCAGCAGCCAACTAGCGGGGGGTACGCGTGTGTACTTC
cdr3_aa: CASSQLAGGTRVYF

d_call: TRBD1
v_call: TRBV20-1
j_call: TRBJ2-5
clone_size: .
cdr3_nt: TGCAGCGCTGGCCGGGACAGCAAAGAGACCCAGTACTTC
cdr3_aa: CSAGRDSKETQYF

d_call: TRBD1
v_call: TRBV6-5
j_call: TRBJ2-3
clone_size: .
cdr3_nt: TGTGCCAGCAAGAACCGGGACAGGGGATTAGATACGCAGTATTTT
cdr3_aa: CASKNRDRGLDTQYF

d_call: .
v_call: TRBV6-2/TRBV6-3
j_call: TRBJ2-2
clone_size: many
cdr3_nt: TGTGCCAGCAGTTACTCCAGGGGTGGCACCGGGGAGCTGTTTTTT
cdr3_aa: CASSYSRGGTGELFF

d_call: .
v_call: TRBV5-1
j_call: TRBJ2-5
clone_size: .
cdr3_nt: TGCGCCAGCAGCTTGGACCCGGGGCCCCAAGAGACCCAGTACTTC
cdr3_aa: CASSLDPGPQETQYF

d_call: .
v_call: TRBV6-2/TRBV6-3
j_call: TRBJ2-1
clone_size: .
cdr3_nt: TGTGCCAGCAGCCTGGTAGGGGCTGATATTTCGGAGCAGTTCTTC
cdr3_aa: CASSLVGADISEQFF

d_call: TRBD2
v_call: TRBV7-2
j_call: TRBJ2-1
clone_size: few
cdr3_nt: TGTGCCAGCAGCTCCCGGACTAGCGGGGCGAACTACAATGAGCAGTTCTTC
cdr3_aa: CASSSRTSGANYNEQFF

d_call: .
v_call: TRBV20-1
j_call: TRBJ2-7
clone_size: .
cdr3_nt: TGCAGTGCTAGGTGGCCTCAAAACGCGTACTACGAGCAGTACTTC
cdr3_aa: CSARWPQNAYYEQYF

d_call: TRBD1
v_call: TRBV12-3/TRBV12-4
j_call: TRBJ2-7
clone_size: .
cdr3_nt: TGTGTCAGCAGCAGAGGACAGGGGAGGTACGAGCAGTACTTC
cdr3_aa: CVSSRGQGRYEQYF

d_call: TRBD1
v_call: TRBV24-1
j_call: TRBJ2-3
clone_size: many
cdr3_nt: TGTGCCACCAGTGAGGGGACAGGGGTTGGGGCAGATACGCAGTATTTT
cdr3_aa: CATSEGTGVGADTQYF

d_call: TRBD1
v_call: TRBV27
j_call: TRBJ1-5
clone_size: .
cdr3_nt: TGTGCCAGCAGTAACACACAGGGGTGGGTTCAGCCCCAGCATTTT
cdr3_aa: CASSNTQGWVQPQHF

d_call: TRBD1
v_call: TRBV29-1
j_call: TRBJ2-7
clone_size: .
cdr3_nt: TGCAGCGTTGCCCGGGGGACAGGGACATACGAGCAGTACTTC
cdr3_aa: CSVARGTGTYEQYF

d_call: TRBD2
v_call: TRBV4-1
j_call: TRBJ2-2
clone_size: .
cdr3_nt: TGCGCCAGCAGCGCACTCACTAGCGGGAAGAACACCGGGGAGCTGTTTTTT
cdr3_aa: CASSALTSGKNTGELFF

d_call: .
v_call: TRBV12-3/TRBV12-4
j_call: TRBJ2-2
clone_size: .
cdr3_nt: TGTGCCAGCAGTTGGCCAGTCACCGGGGAGCTGTTTTTT
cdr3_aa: CASSWPVTGELFF

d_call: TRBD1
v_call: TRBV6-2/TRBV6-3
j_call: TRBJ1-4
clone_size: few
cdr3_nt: TGTGCCAGCAAACCTCCGGGACAGGGAGGTGAAAAACTGTTTTTT
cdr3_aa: CASKPPGQGGEKLFF

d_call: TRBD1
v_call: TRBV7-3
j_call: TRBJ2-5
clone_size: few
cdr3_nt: TGTGCCAGCAGCCAACCTCCGGGACAGGGGCGAGAGACCCAGTACTTC
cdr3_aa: CASSQPPGQGRETQYF

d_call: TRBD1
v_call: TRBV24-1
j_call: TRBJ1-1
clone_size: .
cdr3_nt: TGTGCCACCAGTGATCTGACAGGGGGGATCACTGAAGCTTTCTTT
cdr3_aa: CATSDLTGGITEAFF

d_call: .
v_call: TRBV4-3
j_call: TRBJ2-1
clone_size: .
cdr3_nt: TGCGCCAGCAGCCAGACTCGAGGTCCCGGAGGGAAGGAGCAGTTCTTC
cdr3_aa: CASSQTRGPGGKEQFF

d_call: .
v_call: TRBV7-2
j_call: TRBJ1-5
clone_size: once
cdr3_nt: TGTGCCAGCAGCCAGCAGGCGGGATATAGCAATCAGCCCCAGCATTTT
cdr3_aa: CASSQQAGYSNQPQHF

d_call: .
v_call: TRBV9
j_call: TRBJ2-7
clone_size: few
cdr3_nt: TGTGCCAGCAGCCCCCTCCCGGGACCAAACGAGCAGTACTTC
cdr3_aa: CASSPLPGPNEQYF

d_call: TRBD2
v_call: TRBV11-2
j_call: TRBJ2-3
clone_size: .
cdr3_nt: TGTGCCAGCAGCTTACCTGCCCGACTAGCGGGAGATCCAGATACGCAGTATTTT
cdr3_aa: CASSLPARLAGDPDTQYF

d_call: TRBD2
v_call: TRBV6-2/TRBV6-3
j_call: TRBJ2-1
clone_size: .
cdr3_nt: TGTGCCAGCAGGCCCCGAACTAGCGGGAGGCCGTGGAGCTCCTACAATGAGCAGTTCTTC
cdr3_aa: CASRPRTSGRPWSSYNEQFF

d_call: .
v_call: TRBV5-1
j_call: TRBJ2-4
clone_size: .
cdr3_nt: TGCGCCAGCAGCTTGAGTCTAGGGGGAAACATTCAGTACTTC
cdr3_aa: CASSLSLGGNIQYF

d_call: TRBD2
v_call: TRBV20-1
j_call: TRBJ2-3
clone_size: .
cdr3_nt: TGCAGTGCTAGAGTAGTTGAGCGGGGGGGCCCCACAGATACGCAGTATTTT
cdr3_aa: CSARVVERGGPTDTQYF

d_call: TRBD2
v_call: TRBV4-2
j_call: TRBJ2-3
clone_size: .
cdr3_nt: TGTGCCAGCAGCCAAGATACGGGAGCGGGGGCCGATACGCAGTATTTT
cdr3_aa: CASSQDTGAGADTQYF

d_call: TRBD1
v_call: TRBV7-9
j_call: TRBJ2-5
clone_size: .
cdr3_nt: TGTGCCAGCAGCAACCAAGGACAGGGGGGAGGGACCCAGTACTTC
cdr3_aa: CASSNQGQGGGTQYF

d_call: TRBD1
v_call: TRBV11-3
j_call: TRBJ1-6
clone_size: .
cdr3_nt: TGTGCCAGCAGCTTAGATCGGGACAGTCTAACGAATTCACCCCTCCACTTT
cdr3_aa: CASSLDRDSLTNSPLHF

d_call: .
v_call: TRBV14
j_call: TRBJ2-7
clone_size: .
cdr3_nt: TGTGCCAGCAGCCAAACTCAGCGCCGCTACGAGCAGTACTTC
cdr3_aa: CASSQTQRRYEQYF

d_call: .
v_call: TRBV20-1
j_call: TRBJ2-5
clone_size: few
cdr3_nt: TGCAGTGCTAGAGAGGCTAGCGGAGGGGGAGAGACCCAGTACTTC
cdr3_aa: CSAREASGGGETQYF

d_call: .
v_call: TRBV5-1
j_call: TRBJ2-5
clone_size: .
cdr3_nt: TGCGCCAGCAGCGTGGAACCTTTAGAGACCCAGTACTTC
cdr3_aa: CASSVEPLETQYF

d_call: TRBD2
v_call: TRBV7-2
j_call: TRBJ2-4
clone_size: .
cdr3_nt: TGTGCCAGCAGCTTAGGGAGGGGCGCGGGAGCGATGAACATTCAGTACTTC
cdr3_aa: CASSLGRGAGAMNIQYF

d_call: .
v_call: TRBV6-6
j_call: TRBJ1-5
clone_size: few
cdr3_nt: TGTGCCAGCAGTCCCCCGGGGGGTCAGCCCCAGCATTTT
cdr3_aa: CASSPPGGQPQHF

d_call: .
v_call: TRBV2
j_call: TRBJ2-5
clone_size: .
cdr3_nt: TGTGCCAGCGACCACGCCGAGAGAGAGACCCAGTACTTC
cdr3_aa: CASDHAERETQYF

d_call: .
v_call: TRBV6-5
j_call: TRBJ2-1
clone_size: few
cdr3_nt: TGTGCCAGCAGGAAAGTCAGGGAAGCCGAGCAGTTCTTC
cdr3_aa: CASRKVREAEQFF

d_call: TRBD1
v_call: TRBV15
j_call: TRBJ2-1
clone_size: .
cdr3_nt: TGTGCCACCAGCAGAGCCGGGACAGGGTTCCCCAATGAGCAGTTCTTC
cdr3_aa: CATSRAGTGFPNEQFF

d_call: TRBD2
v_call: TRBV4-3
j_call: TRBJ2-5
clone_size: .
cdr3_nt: TGCGCCAGCAGCCAAGACGTGACTAGCGGGGGGCCACAAGAGACCCAGTACTTC
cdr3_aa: CASSQDVTSGGPQETQYF

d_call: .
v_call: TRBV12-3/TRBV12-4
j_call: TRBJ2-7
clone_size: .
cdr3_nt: TGTGCCAGCAGTTTGATCCCCAGTGCCTACGAGCAGTACTTC
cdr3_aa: CASSLIPSAYEQYF